The T cell receptor (beta chain) described here comes from a study of human T cells and chemical hapten exposure. Study-wide background: All through the roughly 23-week study, the scalp of each patient received diphenylcyclopropenone doses weekly. General observations from the study: Expanded TCRs produced significantly more large CDR3 similarity clusters than controls did. TCRs above 1 in 1000 frequency did not change with DPC sensitization.

This sample's time point: patch test 1, 2 weeks after DPC sensitization. Treatment: therapeutic diphenylcyclopropenone sensitization with weekly scalp DPC. Suited to DPC and affected by alopecia, the donors ranged from 18 to 70 years old. This clonotype was detected a few times. The target antigen is unknown. Via MiXCR, TCRdb re-called the RACE reads, giving one row per CDR3 protein. The sample has about 340,000 distinct CDR3 sequences, around 7% seen once. Trimming removed 3 bases at V and 14 bases at J, with 17 bases between. CDR3 length: 13 residues. CDR1 LGHNA and CDR2 YSLEER come from the germline V gene.

This sequence joins TRBV4-3 and TRBJ2-1, with D perhaps TRBD2 (5 bases). The starting material was whole blood, obtained in connection with sensitization to the hapten diphenylcyclopropenone (DPC). The TCR comes from a woman aged 18 to 35 with alopecia areata. Some clones in this sample may be carry-over from other donors' samples. The CDR3 DNA sequence: TGCGCCAGCAGCCAGGCCGAAGGAAGGGAGAAGTTCTTC. Translation gives CASSQAEGREKFF.